One and the same sample provided the 22 T cell receptor beta chains below, sequenced in a study of CD8 T cells in ankylosing spondylitis. General study results and limits: Within ankylosing spondylitis blood, a TCR beta motif made up of eight or nine highly homologous variants appeared to be characteristic.

Their recognized antigens are unknown. MiXCR, applied by TCRdb to the 5' RACE reads, yields one record per CDR3 protein. The table records around 890,000 distinct CDR3 sequences, about 10% of them present only once. Sequenced material: blood, either unsorted or a sorted T cell fraction (not recorded which). These receptors were obtained from a male donor with ankylosing spondylitis.

The chain combines TRBV6-2 or TRBV6-3 with TRBJ1-6; 9 bases fit TRBD1. The CDR3 runs to 13 residues. V dropped 8 bases and J dropped 7; count of bases not matched to a gene: 3. In germline, CDR1 is MNHEY, CDR2 SVGEGT. In nucleotides, the CDR3 is TGTGCCAGCCAGGGACAGGGAAATTCACCCCTCCACTTT. Translated: CASQGQGNSPLHF.

This clonotype showed up many times. The rearrangement links TRBV12-3 or TRBV12-4 to TRBJ1-5; D gene uncertain. The CDR3 contains 13 residues. V was shortened by 6 bases and J by 5 bases, with 11 bases between the two germline ends. Here the CDR3 reads CASSPNRYQPQHF. CDR3 nucleotide sequence: TGTGCCAGCAGCCCCAACCGCTATCAGCCCCAGCATTTT.

This clonotype was observed a single time. The chain joins TRBV5-1 to TRBJ1-5; tentatively, D is TRBD1 (6 bases). In germline, CDR1 is SGHRS, CDR2 YFSETQ. This CDR3 comprises 15 residues. With 5 bases removed from V and 3 bases from J, the gap between germline ends came to 15 bases. The CDR3 DNA is TGCGCCAGCAGGTGGATCAGGGGCTTCAATCAGCCCCAGCATTTT. This translates into CASRWIRGFNQPQHF.

The V call is TRBV5-1, the J call TRBJ2-1; 7 bases agree with TRBD1. The length of the CDR3 is 13 residues. Trimming took 2 bases from V and 6 from J; bases not matched to a gene: 2. CDR1 is SGHRS, CDR2 YFSETQ, per germline. CDR3 sequence: CASSFTGANEQFF. The CDR3 DNA reads TGCGCCAGCAGCTTTACAGGGGCCAATGAGCAGTTCTTC.

The table lists this clonotype with a few counts. V is TRBV20-1 and J is TRBJ1-5, with unresolved D. The germline V gene has CDR1 DFQATT and CDR2 SNEGSKA (reference sequence). The CDR3 length is 14 residues. With 4 bases removed from V and 4 bases from J, the gap between germline ends came to 14 bases. This chain's CDR3 is CSATRTRKNQPQHF. Here the CDR3 DNA reads TGCAGTGCTACCCGGACTCGCAAAAATCAGCCCCAGCATTTT.

This clonotype was counted ten times or more. The rearrangement joins TRBV7-2 to TRBJ2-3; 7 bases are shared with TRBD1. The J segment lost 2 bases and the V segment lost 4 bases, leaving 9 bases of the junction unmatched. The germline V gene encodes CDR1 SGHTA and CDR2 FQGNSA. The CDR3 loop spans 16 amino acids. As DNA, the CDR3 is TGTGCCAGCAGCTACCGGGACAGCCTTTCCACAGATACGCAGTATTTT. Its protein product is CASSYRDSLSTDTQYF.

This clonotype was seen a few times. V usage is TRBV12-3 or TRBV12-4 and J usage is TRBJ2-7, with D perhaps TRBD2 (6 bases). This CDR3 has 15 residues. V lost 4 bases to trimming and J lost 3 bases, with 16 bases between them. The CDR3 here is CASSWAVGGYYEQYF. As DNA, the CDR3 is TGTGCCAGCAGTTGGGCAGTTGGGGGGTACTACGAGCAGTACTTC.

This clonotype was observed many times. The genes are TRBV3-1 and TRBJ1-2; a possible D gene is TRBD1 (5 bases). V was clipped by 3 bases and J by 4 bases, with 9 bases between them. The CDR3 consists of 13 residues. Germline lookup yields CDR1 LGHDT and CDR2 YNNKEL (reference sequence). Written as DNA, the CDR3 is TGTGCCAGCAGCCAGGGACGGAGCTATGGCTACACCTTC. This sequence encodes CASSQGRSYGYTF.

The CDR3 nucleotides read TGCAGTGCTAGCGCGGGACTAGCGGGACTCCATACGCAGTATTTT. Its translation is CSASAGLAGLHTQYF. The chain couples TRBV20-1 to TRBJ2-3; 13 bases fit TRBD2. This CDR3 is built from 15 residues. J was trimmed by 7 bases and V by 3 bases; bases with no gene match: 7. Germline V gene lookup returns CDR1 DFQATT and CDR2 SNEGSKA (reference sequence).

The CDR3 sequence is CATSDSYDIGNTIYF. The CDR3 DNA is TGTGCCACCAGTGATTCCTATGATATCGGAAACACCATATATTTT. V is TRBV24-1 and J is TRBJ1-3; no clear D. V lost 2 bases and J 4 bases, leaving 11 bases between the germline ends. The CDR3 covers 15 residues. CDR1 and CDR2 from the germline V gene are KGHDR and SFDVKD.

This clonotype has more than one count but fewer than ten. The chain carries TRBV5-5 and TRBJ2-5; weak D call: TRBD1 (5 bases). The CDR3 has 14 amino acids. Germline V gene sequence: CDR1 SGHKS, CDR2 YYEKEE (reference sequence). The V gene lost 0 bases and the J gene lost 3 bases, with 9 bases spanning the gap. The CDR3 region has the DNA TGTGCCAGCAGCTTGGGTGCGACAGAAGAGACCCAGTACTTC. It codes for CASSLGATEETQYF.

CDR3 region: CASSEGHPYEQYF. The CDR3 bases are TGTGCCAGCAGTGAAGGACATCCCTACGAGCAGTACTTC. This sequence joins TRBV6-1 and TRBJ2-7; D call uncertain. The CDR3 is 13 amino acids. The V end was cut by 1 base, the J end by 2 bases, with 6 bases between. The germline CDR1 and CDR2 sequences are MNHNS and SASEGT.

This clonotype was counted between two and nine times. V is TRBV20-1 and J is TRBJ2-7; 9 bases map to TRBD1. The CDR3 spans 12 residues. Germline trimming cut 4 bases from V and 3 bases from J; bases unmatched to any gene: 1. Germline CDR1 reads DFQATT; CDR2 reads SNEGSKA (reference sequence). The CDR3, as DNA: TGCAGTGCTAACAGGGGGCTCTACGAGCAGTACTTC. This gives the protein CSANRGLYEQYF.

The CDR3 spells CASSVALGSGGPPYEQYF. CDR3 bases: TGTGCCAGCAGCGTAGCTCTCGGTAGCGGGGGGCCGCCCTACGAGCAGTACTTC. This rearrangement joins TRBV9 to TRBJ2-7; 10 bases map to TRBD2. The V segment lost 0 bases and the J segment 2 bases; nucleotides outside the gene matches: 11. The CDR3 has 18 amino acids. Germline loops: CDR1 SGDLS, CDR2 YYNGEE. The entire variable domain, with the rest obtained from reference TRBV9 and TRBJ2-7, is as follows: DSGVTQTPKHLITATGQRVTLRCSPRSGDLSVYWYQQSLDQGLQFLIQYYNGEERAKGNILERFSAQQFPDLHSELNLSSLELGDSALYFCASSVALGSGGPPYEQYFGPGTRLTVT.

This clonotype was observed a handful of times. V usage is TRBV10-3 and J usage is TRBJ2-1, with 8 nucleotides matching TRBD1. The CDR3 contains 14 residues. Trimming cost V 4 bases and J 7 bases; bases outside gene matches: 6. Germline V gene data show CDR1 as ENHRY and CDR2 as SYGVKD. The CDR3 DNA sequence: TGTGCCATCAGTGGAGGGGACAGGCGGAATGAGCAGTTCTTC. Amino acids: CAISGGDRRNEQFF.

The chain carries TRBV7-3 and TRBJ2-2; 10 nucleotides agree with TRBD1. V gave up 5 bases and J gave up 6 bases; unmatched junction bases: 6. Germline CDR1 is SGHTA and CDR2 is FQGTGA. This CDR3 is 15 amino acids long. The CDR3 here is CASSPGTGAAGELFF. The CDR3 DNA follows: TGTGCCAGCAGCCCGGGGACAGGGGCGGCCGGGGAGCTGTTTTTT.

The V gene is TRBV20-1, the J gene TRBJ2-1; D ambiguous. CDR3 size: 14 residues. V lost 0 bases and J 12 bases, leaving 18 bases between the germline ends. Per the germline V gene, CDR1 is DFQATT and CDR2 is SNEGSKA (reference sequence). The CDR3: CSARDGSVESRQFF. Written as DNA, the CDR3 is TGCAGTGCTAGAGATGGGTCCGTTGAGTCCCGGCAGTTCTTC.

This clonotype was seen repeatedly, ten times or more. This chain uses TRBV29-1 with TRBJ1-1; D gene uncertain. The V gene's germline CDR1 is SQVTM and CDR2 ANQGSEA. CDR3 length: 12 amino acids. The germline V and J ends were trimmed by 2 bases and 4 bases, with 8 bases remaining between them. CDR3 loop: CSVERAGTEAFF. The DNA for the CDR3 is TGCAGCGTTGAACGGGCGGGCACTGAAGCTTTCTTT. Complete variable domain (other parts from reference TRBV29-1 and TRBJ1-1): SAVISQKPSRDICQRGTSLTIQCQVDSQVTMMFWYRQQPGQSLTLIATANQGSEATYESGFVIDKFPISRPNLTFSTLTVSNMSPEDSSIYLCSVERAGTEAFFGQGTRLTVV.

In its sample, this clonotype was seen many times. V usage is TRBV20-1 and J usage is TRBJ2-1; D perhaps matches TRBD2 (5 bases). The germline V and J ends were trimmed by 8 bases and 6 bases, with 14 bases remaining between them. The CDR3 extends over 12 amino acids. Germline-derived CDR1 and CDR2 are DFQATT and SNEGSKA (reference sequence). CDR3 protein: CSPSTRGNEQFF. The CDR3 nucleotides are TGCAGTCCTTCGACCCGGGGCAATGAGCAGTTCTTC.

This clonotype was counted between two and nine times. V and J are TRBV5-1 and TRBJ2-1; 8 bases map to TRBD2. This CDR3 has 15 amino acids. The V and J ends lost 5 bases and 2 bases, in that order; junction bases with no gene match: 6. Germline lookup yields CDR1 SGHRS and CDR2 YFSETQ. CDR3 loop: CASRELAEAYNEQFF. DNA for the CDR3: TGCGCCAGCAGGGAACTAGCGGAAGCCTACAATGAGCAGTTCTTC.

This clonotype came up a few times. The gene calls are TRBV20-1 and TRBJ2-7; tentative D call: TRBD2 (5 bases). This CDR3 is built from 14 residues. V lost 1 base to trimming and J lost 0 bases, with 10 bases between them. The V gene's germline CDR1 is DFQATT and CDR2 SNEGSKA (reference sequence). In DNA, the CDR3 is TGCAGTGCTAGAGTGGGAGCTAGCTCCTACGAGCAGTACTTC. It codes for CSARVGASSYEQYF.

There are a few counts of this clonotype. The chain has TRBV10-3 and TRBJ2-3; TRBD2 agrees at 12 bases. V gave up 0 bases and J gave up 2 bases; unmatched junction bases: 3. CDR1 and CDR2 from the germline V gene are ENHRY and SYGVKD. This CDR3 region has 17 residues. This CDR3 reads CAISESSSGRVTDTQYF. The CDR3 DNA sequence: TGTGCCATCAGTGAGTCGTCTAGCGGGAGGGTCACAGATACGCAGTATTTT.